The 23 T cell receptor beta chains below were found in one sample sequenced in a study of blood T cell repertoires in COVID-19 (TCRdb year 2020). The library was obtained by the immunoSEQ multiplex PCR assay. As stored in TCRdb, this immuneACCESS dataset retains in-frame rearrangements with V and J assigned. A fraction of the clones does not appear; measured against another copy, unresolved V genes explain less than half of the discrepancy, and the remainder lacks a known reason. Present in this sample are about 62,000 clones, around 91% of which were seen just once. Approximately 20% of the sample is in the top ten clones. The sequencing input was peripheral blood. These receptors all come from a woman aged 60-75 years with COVID-19, enrolled during active disease.

This chain links TRBV14 with TRBJ2-1; TRBD2 is a possible D gene (6 bases). CDR1 is SGHDN, CDR2 FVKESK, per germline. The CDR3 is 16 residues long. V was cut by 1 base and J by 8 bases, with 18 bases left in between. The CDR3 is CASSQGRRAWIDEQFF. The CDR3 nucleotides read TGTGCCAGCAGCCAAGGCCGGAGGGCCTGGATCGATGAGCAGTTCTTC.

The chain has TRBV4-1 and TRBJ1-6; tentatively, D is TRBD1 (6 bases). The germline V and J ends were trimmed by 4 bases and 2 bases, with 12 bases remaining between them. Germline values: CDR1 MGHRA, CDR2 YSYEKL. CDR3 length: 16 amino acids. CDR3 nucleotide sequence: TGCGCCAGCAGCCTACAGGGCTCACCCTATAATTCACCCCTCCACTTT. This encodes CASSLQGSPYNSPLHF.

The genes are TRBV21-1 and TRBJ2-7; the table's TRBD2 call for D was not verified on the DNA. TRBV21-1 is a recognized pseudogene. There are 17 residues in the CDR3. DNA for the CDR3: TGTGCCAGCAGCGAGAGACTAGCGGGATCGAGCTCCTACGAGCAGTACTTC. This sequence encodes CASSERLAGSSSYEQYF.

V gene TRBV28 combines with J gene TRBJ1-6, with TRBD1 matching over 7 bases. This CDR3 has 16 amino acids. Per the germline V gene, CDR1 is MDHEN and CDR2 is SYDVKM. J lost 6 bases, V lost 6 bases, and 11 bases had no gene match. The CDR3 DNA reads as TGTGCCAGCAGCTCACCAAGACAGGGTCCTAATTCACCCCTCCACTTT. Translated: CASSSPRQGPNSPLHF.

The V gene is TRBV5-1, the J gene TRBJ2-1; 12 positions match TRBD2. The J segment lost 7 bases and the V segment lost 4 bases, leaving 6 bases of the junction unmatched. The germline CDR1 and CDR2 sequences are SGHRS and YFSETQ. The CDR3 has 15 residues. The CDR3 here is CASSLAGGVLNEQFF. CDR3 in DNA: TGCGCCAGCAGCCTAGCGGGAGGGGTTTTGAATGAGCAGTTCTTC.

The CDR3 loop is CALEWSKGPGSSYEQYF. CDR3 in DNA: TGTGCCCTGGAATGGAGCAAGGGCCCTGGGAGCTCCTACGAGCAGTACTTC. This sequence joins TRBV30 and TRBJ2-7, with a tentative D call TRBD2 (5 bases). Germline V gene sequence: CDR1 GTSNPN, CDR2 SVGIG (reference sequence). The germline V and J ends were trimmed by 8 bases and 0 bases, with 26 bases remaining between them. The length of the CDR3 is 17 residues.

The V gene is TRBV5-6, the J gene TRBJ2-7, with D hard to call. Trimming stripped 4 bases from V and 0 bases from J, with 8 bases between. CDR3 size: 13 residues. The germline gives CDR1 SGHDT, CDR2 YYEEEE. The chain's CDR3 is CASSTVVSYEQYF. The CDR3 DNA reads as TGTGCCAGCAGCACAGTGGTCTCCTACGAGCAGTACTTC.

This chain links TRBV6-5 with TRBJ2-7; 7 bases match TRBD1. The length of the CDR3 is 15 residues. The trim removed 6 bases at V and 3 bases at J, leaving 11 bases unmatched. Germline CDR1 MNHEY, CDR2 SVGAGI. As DNA, the CDR3 is TGTGCCAGCAGCCGCTTCGGGGCAGGGGGCTACGAGCAGTACTTC. As protein: CASSRFGAGGYEQYF.

The rearrangement uses TRBV30 and TRBJ1-2, with 7 bases lining up with TRBD1. Trimming removed 0 bases from V and 8 bases from J; junction bases left unmatched: 15. This CDR3 has 16 residues. CDR1 and CDR2 from the germline V gene are GTSNPN and SVGIG (reference sequence). The CDR3, as DNA: TGTGCCTGGAGTGTACCTGGGGACTTTAGACAGGGAGGCTACACCTTC. This translates into CAWSVPGDFRQGGYTF.

This rearrangement joins TRBV5-6 to TRBJ1-4; 9 bases map to TRBD1. Germline V lookup: CDR1 SGHDT, CDR2 YYEEEE. Trimming took 2 bases from V and 4 from J; bases not matched to a gene: 9. There are 17 residues in the CDR3. CDR3 sequence: CASSFSGTGSSNEKLFF. The DNA for the CDR3 is TGTGCCAGCAGCTTCTCCGGGACAGGGTCAAGTAATGAAAAACTGTTTTTT.

V and J are TRBV28 and TRBJ1-1, with TRBD1 as a possible D gene (5 bases). The CDR3 totals 14 residues. Trimming left V 2 bases short and J 1 base short, with 8 bases between. Germline loops: CDR1 MDHEN, CDR2 SYDVKM. Here the CDR3 reads CASSLRTGNTEAFF. The CDR3 DNA is TGTGCCAGCAGTTTACGCACAGGGAACACTGAAGCTTTCTTT.

In its sample, this clone was seen a few times. The sample has other DNA sequences that encode this CDR3 too. This chain connects TRBV19 to TRBJ1-1, with D tentatively TRBD1 (5 bases). CDR3 length equals 12 residues. Germline loops: CDR1 LNHDA, CDR2 SQIVND (reference sequence). V lost 5 bases and J lost 4, with 8 bases in between. The CDR3 DNA reads as TGTGCCAGTAGTCGAAGGGGCACTGAAGCTTTCTTT. Translation: CASSRRGTEAFF.

V gene TRBV7-9 combines with J gene TRBJ1-2, with 8 nucleotides matching TRBD1. The CDR3 contains 15 residues. V dropped 5 bases and J dropped 2; count of bases not matched to a gene: 7. The germline gives CDR1 SEHNR, CDR2 FQNEAQ (reference sequence). CDR3 amino acids: CASSPSWTGNYGYTF. CDR3 nucleotides: TGTGCCAGCAGCCCCTCTTGGACAGGGAACTATGGCTACACCTTC. The complete variable domain, with remaining parts taken from reference TRBV7-9 and TRBJ1-2, reads DTGVSQNPRHKITKRGQNVTFRCDPISEHNRLYWYRQTLGQGPEFLTYFQNEAQLEKSRLLSDRFSAERPKGSFSTLEIQRTEQGDSAMYLCASSPSWTGNYGYTFGSGTRLTVV.

The V gene is TRBV20-1, the J gene TRBJ2-3, with D maybe TRBD1 (5 bases). V lost 3 bases, J lost 0 bases, and 10 bases lay in between. Per the germline V gene, CDR1 is DFQATT and CDR2 is SNEGSKA (reference sequence). The CDR3 is 14 residues long. CDR3 sequence reads: CSASYQGSTDTQYF. The CDR3 region has the DNA TGCAGTGCTAGTTATCAGGGAAGCACAGATACGCAGTATTTT.

The V gene is TRBV2, the J gene TRBJ2-7; D gene uncertain. Looked up from germline, CDR1 is SNHLY and CDR2 is FYNNEI. The V gene lost 1 base and the J gene lost 7 bases, with 11 bases spanning the gap. CDR3 length: 13 amino acids. CDR3 protein: CASSEGWPTEQYF. The CDR3 DNA is TGTGCCAGCAGTGAAGGGTGGCCAACGGAGCAGTACTTC.

This clone was observed a few times. The chain recombines TRBV4-3 with TRBJ2-7, with TRBD1 identical over 11 bases. The germline V gene has CDR1 LGHNA and CDR2 YSLEER. The V and J ends lost 0 bases and 3 bases, in that order; junction bases with no gene match: 4. The CDR3 covers 16 residues. The CDR3 protein is CASSQDQGTGGYEQYF. The CDR3 DNA follows: TGCGCCAGCAGCCAAGATCAGGGGACAGGGGGCTACGAGCAGTACTTC.

The V call is TRBV20-1, the J call TRBJ2-7, with 13 bases identical to TRBD2. The CDR3 extends over 15 amino acids. With V trimmed by 3 bases and J by 7 bases, 9 bases remained unmatched. The germline gives CDR1 DFQATT, CDR2 SNEGSKA (reference sequence). CDR3 sequence reads: CSASPGLAGAGEQYF. CDR3 nucleotide sequence: TGCAGTGCTAGTCCCGGACTAGCGGGAGCGGGGGAGCAGTACTTC.

This rearrangement joins TRBV24-1 to TRBJ2-6; no definite D call. The length of the CDR3 is 15 residues. Trimming took off 2 bases at V and 0 bases at J, with 4 bases between the two ends. The germline V gene has CDR1 KGHDR and CDR2 SFDVKD. CDR3 DNA sequence: TGTGCCACCAGTGATTCGGGCTCTGGGGCCAACGTCCTGACTTTC. It yields the protein CATSDSGSGANVLTF.

V usage is TRBV12-5 and J usage is TRBJ2-7, with D tentatively TRBD1 (6 bases). The CDR3 covers 16 residues. CDR1 and CDR2 from the germline V gene are LGHNT and FRNRAP. V shed 7 bases and J shed 3 bases, with 22 bases lying between them. The CDR3: CASASTGLTYNYEQYF. CDR3 coding DNA: TGTGCTAGTGCCTCAACAGGGCTTACCTATAACTACGAGCAGTACTTC.

The V call is TRBV6-5, the J call TRBJ1-1; D not resolved. Germline CDR1 reads MNHEY; CDR2 reads SVGAGI. V was clipped by 7 bases and J by 2 bases, with 17 bases between them. The CDR3 sequence is 15 residues long. The CDR3: CASKEVVGINTEAFF. DNA for the CDR3: TGTGCCAGCAAGGAGGTCGTAGGCATAAACACTGAAGCTTTCTTT.

CDR3 in amino acids: CASRGLDEQFF. CDR3 DNA: TGTGCCAGCAGGGGCTTGGATGAGCAGTTCTTC. The rearrangement uses TRBV7-3 and TRBJ2-1; D gene unclear. Looked up from germline, CDR1 is SGHTA and CDR2 is FQGTGA. The ends were cut back, 6 bases at V and 8 bases at J, with 8 bases in the middle. This CDR3 comprises 11 residues.

The chain couples TRBV5-1 to TRBJ2-3; D possibly corresponds to TRBD2 (6 bases). V was shortened by 4 bases and J by 4 bases, with 19 bases between the two germline ends. The CDR3 totals 16 residues. CDR1 is SGHRS and CDR2 is YFSETQ in the germline V gene. In nucleotides, the CDR3 is TGCGCCAGCAGCCGCTCGGTCCTCCGCGGGGCAGATACGCAGTATTTT. Translated, it gives CASSRSVLRGADTQYF.

J is TRBJ2-1 and V is TRBV9; weak D call: TRBD2 (6 bases). There are 15 residues in the CDR3. CDR1 is SGDLS, CDR2 YYNGEE, per germline. Trimming removed 4 bases at V and 8 bases at J, with 19 bases between. CDR3 nucleotide sequence: TGTGCCAGCAGCCTCCGGGGGAGCTTAGTCTATGAGCAGTTCTTC. Amino acids: CASSLRGSLVYEQFF. The variable domain in full, with the rest retrieved from reference TRBV9 and TRBJ2-1, is DSGVTQTPKHLITATGQRVTLRCSPRSGDLSVYWYQQSLDQGLQFLIQYYNGEERAKGNILERFSAQQFPDLHSELNLSSLELGDSALYFCASSLRGSLVYEQFFGPGTRLTVL.